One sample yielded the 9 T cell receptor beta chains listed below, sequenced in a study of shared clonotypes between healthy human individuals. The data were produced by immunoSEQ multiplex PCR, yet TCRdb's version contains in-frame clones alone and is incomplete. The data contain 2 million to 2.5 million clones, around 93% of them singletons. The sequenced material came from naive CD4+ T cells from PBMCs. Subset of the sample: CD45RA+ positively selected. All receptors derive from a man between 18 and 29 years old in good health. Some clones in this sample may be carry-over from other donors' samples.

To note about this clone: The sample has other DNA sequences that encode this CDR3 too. The CDR3 here is CSVDSGGTEAFF. In nucleotides, the CDR3 is TGCAGCGTTGACTCCGGGGGGACTGAAGCTTTCTTT. The rearrangement uses TRBV29-1 and TRBJ1-1, with a tentative D call TRBD1 (5 bases). Germline V gene data show CDR1 as SQVTM and CDR2 as ANQGSEA. V was clipped by 3 bases and J by 5 bases, with 10 bases between them. The CDR3 runs 12 residues.

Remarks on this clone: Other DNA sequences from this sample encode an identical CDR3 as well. CDR3 loop: CASSAWTEQFF. Written as DNA, the CDR3 is TGTGCCAGCAGTGCTTGGACAGAGCAGTTCTTC. The chain uses TRBV2 and TRBJ2-1; TRBD1 is a possible D gene (5 bases). V was pared by 4 bases and J by 10 bases, with 8 bases between. Germline values: CDR1 SNHLY, CDR2 FYNNEI. The CDR3 is 11 amino acids.

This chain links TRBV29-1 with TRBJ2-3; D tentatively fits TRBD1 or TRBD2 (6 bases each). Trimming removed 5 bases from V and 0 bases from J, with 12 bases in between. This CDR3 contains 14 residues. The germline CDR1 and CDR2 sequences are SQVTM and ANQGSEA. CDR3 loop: CSVRGGLSTDTQYF. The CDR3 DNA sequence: TGCAGCGTTCGAGGGGGGCTTAGCACAGATACGCAGTATTTT.

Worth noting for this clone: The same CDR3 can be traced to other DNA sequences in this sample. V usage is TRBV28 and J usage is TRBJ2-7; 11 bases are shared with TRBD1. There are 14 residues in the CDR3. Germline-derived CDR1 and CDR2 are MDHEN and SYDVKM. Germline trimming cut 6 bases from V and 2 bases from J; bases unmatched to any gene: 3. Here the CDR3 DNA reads TGTGCCAGCAGAAGGGGACAGGGGGCCTACGAGCAGTACTTC. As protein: CASRRGQGAYEQYF.

CDR3 sequence reads: CASSPGREWADTQYF. CDR3 nucleotides: TGCGCCAGCAGCCCGGGGCGGGAGTGGGCAGATACGCAGTATTTT. This sequence joins TRBV5-1 and TRBJ2-3; 7 nucleotides agree with TRBD2. The germline CDR1 and CDR2 sequences are SGHRS and YFSETQ. The trim removed 4 bases at V and 4 bases at J, leaving 9 bases unmatched. This CDR3 is 15 amino acids long.

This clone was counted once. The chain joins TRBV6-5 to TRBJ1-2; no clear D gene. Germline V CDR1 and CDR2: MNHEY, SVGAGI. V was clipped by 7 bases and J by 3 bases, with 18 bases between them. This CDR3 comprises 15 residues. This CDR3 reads CASNPRGGSDYGYTF. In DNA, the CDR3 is TGTGCCAGCAACCCCCGGGGAGGGTCGGACTATGGCTACACCTTC.

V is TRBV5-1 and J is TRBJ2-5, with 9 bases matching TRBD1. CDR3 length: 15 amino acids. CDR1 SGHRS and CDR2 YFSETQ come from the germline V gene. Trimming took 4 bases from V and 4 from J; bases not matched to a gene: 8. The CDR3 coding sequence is TGCGCCAGCAGCCCACCACAGGGGGCATCAGAGACCCAGTACTTC. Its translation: CASSPPQGASETQYF.

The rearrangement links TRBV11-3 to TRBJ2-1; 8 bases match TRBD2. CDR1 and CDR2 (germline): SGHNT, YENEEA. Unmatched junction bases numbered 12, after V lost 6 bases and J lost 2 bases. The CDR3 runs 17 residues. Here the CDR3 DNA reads TGTGCCAGCAGTCAGGGCGGGGGGACTGCCGCCTACAATGAGCAGTTCTTC. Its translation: CASSQGGGTAAYNEQFF.

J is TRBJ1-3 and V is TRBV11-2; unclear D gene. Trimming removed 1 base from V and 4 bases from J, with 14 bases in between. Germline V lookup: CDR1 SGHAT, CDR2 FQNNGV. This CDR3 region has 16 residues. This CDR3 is CASSLGLPSQGNTIYF. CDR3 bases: TGTGCCAGCAGCTTAGGATTGCCGTCCCAAGGAAACACCATATATTTT.